Listed here are 30 T cell receptor beta chains from one sample, sequenced in a study of metastatic and nonmetastatic thyroid tumors. TCRdb re-analyzed the PCR reads using MiXCR. The repertoire holds tens of thousands of clones, with under 20% as singletons. Patients were all untreated before their thyroid surgery. The sample was blood. These receptors originate from a female donor with papillary thyroid cancer or a benign thyroid nodule (not recorded which). Some clones in this sample may be carry-over from other donors' samples.

This clone has a count of ten or more. This sequence joins TRBV11-3 and TRBJ1-1, with a tentative D call TRBD1 (5 bases). This CDR3 spans 13 amino acids. The V gene's germline CDR1 is SGHNT and CDR2 YENEEA. V was shortened by 1 base and J by 6 bases, with 9 bases between the two germline ends. DNA for the CDR3: TGTGCCAGCAGCTTAGCAGGGAGTGCTGAAGCTTTCTTT. It encodes CASSLAGSAEAFF.

About this clone itself: It is likely a read error, because the conserved phenylalanine at the end of the CDR3 is missing. The chain has TRBV3-1 and TRBJ2-7, with 8 positions matching TRBD2. CDR1 and CDR2 (germline): LGHDT, YNNKEL (reference sequence). The junction had 7 bases not matched to a gene; V was cut back by 3 bases and J by 6 bases. CDR3 length: 14 amino acids. CDR3 sequence reads: CASSHSGKDPEQYS. The CDR3 DNA reads TGTGCCAGCAGCCATAGCGGGAAGGACCCCGAGCAGTACTCC.

A few counts support this clone. This chain's CDR3 is CSASVSGRGEQYF. The CDR3 bases are TGCAGTGCTAGCGTCAGCGGGAGGGGCGAGCAGTACTTC. The chain employs TRBV20-1 and TRBJ2-7; the match to TRBD2 covers 10 bases. J lost 6 bases, V lost 3 bases, and 5 bases had no gene match. The CDR3 is made up of 13 amino acids. The germline V gene has CDR1 DFQATT and CDR2 SNEGSKA (reference sequence).

In this sample, this clone turned up many times. Since a much larger clone is just one base distant, this may be a read error. CDR3 sequence (DNA): TGTGCCAGCAGTTTACGCAGGGACCGCTCCTACGGGCAGTACTTC. Its translation is CASSLRRDRSYGQYF. V is TRBV28 and J is TRBJ2-7; TRBD1 or TRBD2 may be the D gene (5 bases each). CDR1 and CDR2 (germline): MDHEN, SYDVKM. The CDR3 length is 15 residues.

The chain employs TRBV28 and TRBJ2-3; D is undetermined. In germline, CDR1 is MDHEN, CDR2 SYDVKM. V was trimmed by 7 bases and J by 2 bases, leaving 13 bases between them. This CDR3 region has 14 residues. The CDR3 region has the DNA TGTGCCAGCACAATAGCAGGCGTCACAGATACGCAGTATTTT. Its protein is CASTIAGVTDTQYF.

This clone occurred many times. The chain couples TRBV12-3 or TRBV12-4 to TRBJ1-1; D call uncertain. V was trimmed by 3 bases and J by 0 bases, leaving 8 bases between them. This CDR3 has 14 residues. Here the CDR3 DNA reads TGTGCCAGCAGTTTTGGGCCCGTGAACACTGAAGCTTTCTTT. Protein: CASSFGPVNTEAFF.

The J gene is TRBJ1-1, the V gene TRBV6-2 or TRBV6-3, with D possibly being TRBD1 (6 bases). The V end lost 5 bases, the J end lost 4 bases, and 11 bases lay between the germline ends. This CDR3 region has 13 residues. CDR1 MNHEY and CDR2 SVGEGT come from the germline V gene. Here the CDR3 reads CASSTGTITEAFF. The CDR3 DNA is TGTGCCAGCAGTACAGGGACAATCACTGAAGCTTTCTTT.

This clone was counted many times. CDR3 in DNA: TGTGCCAGCAGCCAAGCGACCAGACACAATGAGCAGTTCTTC. Its translation: CASSQATRHNEQFF. This chain connects TRBV3-1 to TRBJ2-1; D call uncertain. CDR1 and CDR2 (germline): LGHDT, YNNKEL (reference sequence). The CDR3 length is 14 residues. The V gene lost 1 base and the J gene lost 5 bases, with 9 bases spanning the gap.

This clone was counted at least ten times. The chain uses TRBV4-2 and TRBJ2-5, with 9 bases aligning to TRBD1. Germline V gene lookup returns CDR1 LGHNA and CDR2 YNFKEQ. The CDR3 runs to 16 residues. Unmatched junction bases numbered 11, after V lost 5 bases and J lost 4 bases. This CDR3 reads CASSETGGQGGETQYF. The CDR3 DNA reads TGTGCCAGCAGCGAGACGGGGGGACAGGGTGGAGAGACCCAGTACTTC.

A note on this clone: This may come from a read error, since a much larger clone is one base off. The sample contains more than one DNA sequence encoding this CDR3. The genes are TRBV28 and TRBJ2-2, with D uncertain. The CDR3 has 12 amino acids. CDR1 and CDR2 (germline): MDHEN, SYDVKM. CDR3 region: CASSSLAGELFF. The CDR3 DNA sequence: TGTGCCAGCAGTTCTTTGGCCGGTGAGCTGTTTTTT.

This clone was recorded at least ten times. The chain employs TRBV12-3 or TRBV12-4 and TRBJ2-3; the match to TRBD1 covers 9 bases. V was clipped by 6 bases and J by 3 bases; unmatched bases: 4. CDR3 length equals 14 residues. CDR3 loop: CASRGQGGTDTQYF. The CDR3 region has the DNA TGTGCCAGCAGGGGACAGGGAGGGACAGATACGCAGTATTTT.

With regard to this clone: The junction does not match germline at one end; this may be a read error. Distinct nucleotide sequences in the sample also encode this CDR3. The J gene is TRBJ2-2, the V gene TRBV6-8; D perhaps matches TRBD1 (6 bases). This CDR3 region has 14 residues. Germline CDR1 is MNHGY and CDR2 is SAAAGT. The CDR3 loop is CASRTGTNTGELFF. The CDR3 region has the DNA TGTGCCAGCAGGACCGGGACAAACACCGGGGAGCTTTTTTTT.

This clone was observed at least ten times. The chain recombines TRBV6-2 or TRBV6-3 with TRBJ2-3; D remains ambiguous. This CDR3 region has 14 residues. Germline V gene sequence: CDR1 MNHEY, CDR2 SVGEGT. With 0 bases removed from V and 0 bases from J, the gap between germline ends came to 4 bases. This chain's CDR3 is CASSYSQSTDTQYF. The DNA of the CDR3 is TGTGCCAGCAGTTACTCCCAGAGCACAGATACGCAGTATTTT.

This clone was observed at least ten times. The chain is built from TRBV10-3 and TRBJ2-3, with TRBD1 matching over 8 bases. Germline values: CDR1 ENHRY, CDR2 SYGVKD. With 2 bases clipped from V and 4 bases from J, the junction kept 8 bases outside the gene matches. The CDR3 consists of 16 residues. CDR3 amino acids: CAISEGVDRGSDTQYF. The CDR3 nucleotides are TGTGCCATCAGTGAGGGGGTCGACAGGGGCTCAGATACGCAGTATTTT.

On this clone itself: A much larger clone is a single base away; this may be a read error. The chain employs TRBV25-1 and TRBJ2-7; perhaps TRBD1 as D (6 bases). The CDR3 loop spans 13 amino acids. CDR1 and CDR2 (germline): MGHDK, SYGVNS. Trimming took 8 bases from V and 3 from J, leaving 14 bases between them. The CDR3 reads CASRAQGYYEQYF. The CDR3 DNA sequence: TGTGCCAGCCGCGCCCAGGGGTACTACGAGCAGTACTTC.

This clone was counted at least ten times. The gene calls are TRBV9 and TRBJ1-1, with D tentatively TRBD1 (5 bases). The germline gives CDR1 SGDLS, CDR2 YYNGEE. Trimming removed 0 bases at V and 4 bases at J, with 19 bases between. The CDR3 contains 17 residues. In DNA form, the CDR3 reads TGTGCCAGCAGCGTAGGTTCCCCGGGACCCTGGGGCACTGAAGCTTTCTTT. This sequence encodes CASSVGSPGPWGTEAFF.

The sample holds many counts of this clone. V gene TRBV5-6 combines with J gene TRBJ2-1; D is ambiguous. V gave up 0 bases and J gave up 5 bases, with 3 bases separating them. This CDR3 is 12 amino acids long. Germline V gene sequence: CDR1 SGHDT, CDR2 YYEEEE. CDR3 residues: CASSLDDNEQFF. CDR3 coding DNA: TGTGCCAGCAGCTTGGATGACAATGAGCAGTTCTTC.

The chain links TRBV6-1 to TRBJ2-7, with D perhaps matching TRBD1 or TRBD2 (5 bases each). Germline CDR1 and CDR2: MNHNS and SASEGT. V was shortened by 3 bases and J by 3 bases, with 18 bases between the two germline ends. This CDR3 is 16 amino acids long. CDR3 in DNA: TGTGCCAGCAGTGAGGGGAGAAGGGGACGGTTCTACGAGCAGTACTTC. Protein product: CASSEGRRGRFYEQYF.

This clone was counted only a few times. The chain employs TRBV6-1 and TRBJ2-1; 9 bases agree with TRBD2. The CDR3 covers 16 residues. Germline CDR1 reads MNHNS; CDR2 reads SASEGT. J was trimmed by 0 bases and V by 6 bases; bases with no gene match: 6. The CDR3 sequence is CASRIVSGSSYNEQFF. The DNA for the CDR3 is TGTGCCAGCAGGATTGTTAGCGGGAGCTCCTACAATGAGCAGTTCTTC.

This clone was observed many times. The CDR3 is CASSRSDREQPQHF. Written as DNA, the CDR3 is TGCGCCAGCTCGAGGAGCGACAGGGAGCAGCCCCAGCATTTT. J is TRBJ1-5 and V is TRBV10-2; 7 bases match TRBD1. Per the germline V gene, CDR1 is WSHSY and CDR2 is SAAADI. V shed 8 bases, J shed 7 bases, and the junction held 11 bases outside the gene matches. The CDR3 length is 14 residues.

The V and J genes are TRBV6-9 and TRBJ2-7, with a possible D match to TRBD2 (5 bases). Trimming stripped 2 bases from V and 4 bases from J, with 12 bases between. The CDR3 runs 14 residues. Germline loops: CDR1 MNHGY, CDR2 SVAAGI. The CDR3 coding sequence is TGTGCCAGCAGTTATGGACTGGACGGTTACGAGCAGTACTTC. Translation: CASSYGLDGYEQYF.

By its share, this clone is medium-sized. The chain has TRBV6-1 and TRBJ2-1; D unclear. Germline CDR1 is MNHNS and CDR2 is SASEGT. Trimming took off 1 base at V and 10 bases at J, with 11 bases between the two ends. The CDR3 totals 13 residues. CDR3 DNA: TGTGCCAGCAGTGAAGGGGGTGTATGGGAGCAGTTCTTC. Translation gives CASSEGGVWEQFF.

This clone was detected ten times or more. The CDR3 spells CASSHEGSKAFF. DNA of the CDR3: TGTGCCAGCAGCCACGAGGGATCAAAAGCTTTCTTT. V usage is TRBV4-2 and J usage is TRBJ1-1; no reliable D call. V was cut by 3 bases and J by 9 bases, with 11 bases left in between. There are 12 residues in the CDR3. Germline CDR1 is LGHNA and CDR2 is YNFKEQ.

This clone was picked up many times. The rearrangement links TRBV6-1 to TRBJ2-3; no clear D gene. Trimming took off 8 bases at V and 1 base at J, with 13 bases between the two ends. Germline CDR1 and CDR2: MNHNS and SASEGT. The CDR3 spans 14 residues. The CDR3 DNA reads TGTGCCAGCGGGAAGGTCTGGGGCACAGATACGCAGTATTTT. Translated, it gives CASGKVWGTDTQYF.

This clone appeared many times. This chain uses TRBV14 with TRBJ2-7, with D possibly TRBD2 on 5 matching bases. CDR1 SGHDN and CDR2 FVKESK come from the germline V gene. The length of the CDR3 is 15 residues. Trimming removed 1 base from V and 3 bases from J, with 13 bases in between. CDR3 in DNA: TGTGCCAGCAGCCAAGGGATCGGGGTGAGCTACGAGCAGTACTTC. Residues: CASSQGIGVSYEQYF.

This chain uses TRBV11-1 with TRBJ2-1, with TRBD2 matching over 7 bases. V shed 2 bases, J shed 4 bases, and the junction held 5 bases outside the gene matches. Germline V lookup: CDR1 SGHAT, CDR2 FQDESV (reference sequence). This CDR3 is built from 15 residues. The CDR3 bases are TGTGCCAGCAGCTTAATGAGCGGGGCTTACAATGAGCAGTTCTTC. Translated: CASSLMSGAYNEQFF.

This clone was observed a few times. V and J are TRBV28 and TRBJ2-7; 14 bases agree with TRBD2. Per the germline V gene, CDR1 is MDHEN and CDR2 is SYDVKM. The CDR3 length is 13 residues. J lost 12 bases, V lost 5 bases, and 6 bases had no gene match. The CDR3 region is CASSRLAGGRVYF. The CDR3 nucleotides read TGTGCCAGCAGTAGACTAGCGGGAGGGCGCGTGTACTTC.

The rearrangement links TRBV20-1 to TRBJ2-2; the D gene is possibly TRBD2 (5 bases). With 0 bases removed from V and 5 bases from J, the gap between germline ends came to 13 bases. Germline V gene data show CDR1 as DFQATT and CDR2 as SNEGSKA (reference sequence). The CDR3 has 15 amino acids. The CDR3 nucleotides are TGCAGTGCTAGAGATTGGGGAGAAGAGACCGGGGAGCTGTTTTTT. Its protein is CSARDWGEETGELFF.

The rearrangement uses TRBV25-1 and TRBJ2-3; either TRBD1 or TRBD2 may supply D (5 bases each). This CDR3 contains 18 residues. Deletions cut 3 bases from V and 2 bases from J, with 21 bases between. Germline V lookup: CDR1 MGHDK, CDR2 SYGVNS. The CDR3 sequence: CASSDWGIRGDNTDTQYF. The CDR3 coding sequence is TGTGCCAGCAGTGACTGGGGGATCAGAGGAGACAACACAGATACGCAGTATTTT.

This clone occurred many times. This may come from a read error, since a much larger clone is one base off. Lacking the conserved final phenylalanine or tryptophan, this CDR3 likely reflects a read error. The chain uses TRBV6-1 and TRBJ1-2; D is perhaps TRBD1 (6 bases). This CDR3 comprises 15 residues. The germline CDR1 and CDR2 sequences are MNHNS and SASEGT. Deletions cut 5 bases from V and 9 bases from J, with 22 bases between. CDR3 residues: CASSYSDRRRDSYTL. As DNA, the CDR3 is TGTGCCAGCAGTTATTCCGACAGGCGCCGAGATAGCTACACCCTC.